This T cell receptor (beta chain) was sequenced for a study of blood T cell repertoires in COVID-19. This CDR3 has 16 residues. The V gene lost 5 bases and the J gene lost 3 bases, with 17 bases spanning the gap. CDR1 MDHEN and CDR2 SYDVKM come from the germline V gene. Here immunoSEQ multiplex PCR was the method, and the copy in TCRdb shows in-frame clones only, minus some. This table has some 290,000 clones, roughly nine tenths appearing once. Enrolment of Seattle patients took place during active infection, and they were followed longitudinally. In its sample, this clone was seen a few times. Material for sequencing was peripheral blood. The receptor was isolated from a woman between 25 and 40 years old with COVID-19, enrolled during active disease. The chain combines TRBV28 with TRBJ1-3, with D perhaps TRBD1 (5 bases). In DNA, the CDR3 is TGTGCCAGCAGTACCACCTGGGGGGAGGGTGGAAACACCATATATTTT. Its protein is CASSTTWGEGGNTIYF.